This is a list of T cell receptor beta chains from one sample in a study of shared clonotypes between healthy human individuals. The method was immunoSEQ multiplex PCR; TCRdb's version includes in-frame clones alone and lacks a portion of them. The data hold 450,000 to 700,000 clones, with nearly 97% observed a single time. Input material: naive CD8+ T cells sorted from blood. Receptor source: a woman aged 25 to 39 in good health. Both conserved end residues are part of each CDR3. Fields, in order: V gene, clone size, J gene, D gene, CDR3 DNA, CDR3 protein. D genes are given only for firm matches. The size entry is marked missing in some rows and otherwise reads once, few, many or a size class.

v_call: TRBV28; clone_size: -; j_call: TRBJ1-2; d_call: -; cdr3_nt: TGTGCCAGCAGTCCCCTAGGGTATGGCTACACCTTC; cdr3_aa: CASSPLGYGYTF
v_call: TRBV28; clone_size: -; j_call: TRBJ2-7; d_call: -; cdr3_nt: TGTGCCAGCAGTTTATGGACGGACTCCTACGAGCAGTACTTC; cdr3_aa: CASSLWTDSYEQYF
v_call: TRBV6-5; clone_size: -; j_call: TRBJ2-5; d_call: -; cdr3_nt: TGTGCCAGCAGCAAAGCCGCGATCCAAGAGACCCAGTACTTC; cdr3_aa: CASSKAAIQETQYF
v_call: TRBV7-2; clone_size: -; j_call: TRBJ2-1; d_call: TRBD2; cdr3_nt: TGTGCCAGCAGCTTAAGTGAATCGTGGGAGGGCCAGGTGAATGAGCAGTTCTTC; cdr3_aa: CASSLSESWEGQVNEQFF
v_call: TRBV6-5; clone_size: -; j_call: TRBJ1-3; d_call: -; cdr3_nt: TGTGCCAGCAGTTACTCGGGCTCTGGAAACACCATATATTTT; cdr3_aa: CASSYSGSGNTIYF
v_call: TRBV5-1; clone_size: -; j_call: TRBJ1-2; d_call: -; cdr3_nt: TGCGCCAGCAGCTTGGGGCAGGGGTACAACACCTTC; cdr3_aa: CASSLGQGYNTF
v_call: TRBV28; clone_size: once; j_call: TRBJ2-7; d_call: -; cdr3_nt: TGTGCCAGCAGTCCAACTGGGGGGTTGGGCGAGCAGTACTTC; cdr3_aa: CASSPTGGLGEQYF
v_call: TRBV27; clone_size: once; j_call: TRBJ2-7; d_call: -; cdr3_nt: TGTGCCAGCAGTTTGGGGGGTATCGCAGGAACCTACGAGCAGTACTTC; cdr3_aa: CASSLGGIAGTYEQYF
v_call: TRBV6-1; clone_size: -; j_call: TRBJ1-1; d_call: -; cdr3_nt: TGTGCCAGCAGTGAAGCGTTCGGGCCTGAAGCTTTCTTT; cdr3_aa: CASSEAFGPEAFF
v_call: TRBV27; clone_size: -; j_call: TRBJ1-4; d_call: TRBD1; cdr3_nt: TGTGCCAGCAGTTTGGCGACAGGGGTGAATGAAAAACTGTTTTTT; cdr3_aa: CASSLATGVNEKLFF
v_call: TRBV27; clone_size: -; j_call: TRBJ1-5; d_call: -; cdr3_nt: TGTGCCAGCAAATTTGGAGGGGCCCATCAGCCCCAGCATTTT; cdr3_aa: CASKFGGAHQPQHF
v_call: TRBV27; clone_size: -; j_call: TRBJ2-1; d_call: TRBD1; cdr3_nt: TGTGCCAGCAGTTCCAGGGGACAGGGTATAGGTGAGCAGTTCTTC; cdr3_aa: CASSSRGQGIGEQFF
v_call: TRBV2; clone_size: -; j_call: TRBJ1-1; d_call: TRBD1; cdr3_nt: TGTGCCAGCAGTGATCACAGGGGGAACACTGAAGCTTTCTTT; cdr3_aa: CASSDHRGNTEAFF
v_call: TRBV28; clone_size: -; j_call: TRBJ2-7; d_call: TRBD1; cdr3_nt: TGTGCCAGCAGACAAATACAGGGGCCCTACGAGCAGTACTTC; cdr3_aa: CASRQIQGPYEQYF
v_call: TRBV28; clone_size: -; j_call: TRBJ2-2; d_call: TRBD2; cdr3_nt: TGTGCCAGCAGTTTACGGTCCGGGAGGGAGGTCGGGGAGCTGTTTTTT; cdr3_aa: CASSLRSGREVGELFF
v_call: TRBV6-1; clone_size: -; j_call: TRBJ1-1; d_call: -; cdr3_nt: TGTGCCATCAGGAAGGTCGTCTTCAACACTGAAGCTTTCTTT; cdr3_aa: CAIRKVVFNTEAFF
v_call: TRBV11-3; clone_size: -; j_call: TRBJ2-5; d_call: TRBD2; cdr3_nt: TGTGCCAGCAGCTTAGAAGCGGGAGTAGGGGAGACCCAGTACTTC; cdr3_aa: CASSLEAGVGETQYF
v_call: TRBV11-2; clone_size: -; j_call: TRBJ2-7; d_call: -; cdr3_nt: TGTGCCAGCAGCTTATCTGGTTTCCAGTACTTC; cdr3_aa: CASSLSGFQYF
v_call: TRBV10-1; clone_size: -; j_call: TRBJ1-5; d_call: -; cdr3_nt: TGCGCCTCAGGACAGCCCCAGCATTTT; cdr3_aa: CASGQPQHF
v_call: TRBV27; clone_size: -; j_call: TRBJ1-1; d_call: -; cdr3_nt: TGTGCCAGCACCTCAGGACCTGAAGCTTTCTTT; cdr3_aa: CASTSGPEAFF